The present T cell receptor beta chain was sequenced within a study of blood T cell repertoires in COVID-19. Overall study context: T cells, B-cell-depleted T cells, or PBMCs supplied cDNA or gDNA.

From germline, CDR1 is GTSNPN and CDR2 SVGIG (reference sequence). V gave up 2 bases and J gave up 6 bases, with 13 bases separating them. This CDR3 is 14 amino acids long. Authors' analysis steps: Nucleated cell number was recorded as an estimate derived from reference gene primer amplification. Clones were read by immunoSEQ multiplex PCR, and TCRdb kept only the in-frame ones, dropping some. From that table come the V and J calls and clone size; the DNA was used to work out D and trimming. The sample carries 150,000 to 200,000 clones, 60% to 85% recorded once. The chain links TRBV30 to TRBJ1-4; D not resolved. Sequences were obtained from peripheral blood. This clonotype was obtained from a man between 60 and 75 years old with active or convalescent COVID-19. DNA of the CDR3: TGTGCCTGGAGTCGAGGGCTCAAGTATGAAAAACTGTTTTTT. This gives the protein CAWSRGLKYEKLFF. Based on the CDR3 plus reference TRBV30 and TRBJ1-4, the full variable domain is SQTIHQWPATLVQPVGSPLSLECTVEGTSNPNLYWYRQAAGRGLQLLFYSVGIGQISSEVPQNLSASRPQDRQFILSSKKLLLSDSGFYLCAWSRGLKYEKLFFGSGTQLSVL.